In its sample, the clone carrying this T cell receptor beta chain was seen a few times. This specimen belongs to a study of T cell repertoires in cytomegalovirus infection. Trimming stripped 6 bases from V and 5 bases from J, with 13 bases between. The CDR3 spans 12 residues. Germline assignment: CDR1 DFQATT and CDR2 SNEGSKA (reference sequence). TCRdb independently ran MiXCR on the reads; one entry per CDR3 protein. The data contain about 260,000 distinct CDR3 sequences, roughly an eighth of them singletons. This receptor was obtained from a human donor in good health (CMV status not recorded). Some clones in this sample may be carry-over from other donors' samples. Material for sequencing was PBMCs. The chain employs TRBV20-1 and TRBJ2-5; no reliable D call. The CDR3 coding sequence is TGCAGTGCCCCTGAGGCGTCGGAGACCCAGTACTTC. Amino acids: CSAPEASETQYF.